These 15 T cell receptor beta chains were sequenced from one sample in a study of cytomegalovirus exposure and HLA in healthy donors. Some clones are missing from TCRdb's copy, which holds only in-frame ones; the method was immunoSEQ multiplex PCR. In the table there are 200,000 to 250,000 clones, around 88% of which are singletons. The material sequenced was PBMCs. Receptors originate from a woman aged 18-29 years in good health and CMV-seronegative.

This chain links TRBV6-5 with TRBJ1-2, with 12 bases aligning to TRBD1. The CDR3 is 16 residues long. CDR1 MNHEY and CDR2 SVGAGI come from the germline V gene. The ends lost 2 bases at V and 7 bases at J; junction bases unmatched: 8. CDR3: CASSYDGTGGVFGYTF. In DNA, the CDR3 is TGTGCCAGCAGTTACGACGGGACAGGGGGCGTCTTTGGCTACACCTTC.

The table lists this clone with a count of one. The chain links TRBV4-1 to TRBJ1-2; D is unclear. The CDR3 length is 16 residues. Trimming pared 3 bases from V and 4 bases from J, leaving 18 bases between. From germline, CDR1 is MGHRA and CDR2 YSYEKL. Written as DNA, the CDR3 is TGCGCCAGCAGCCATGTAGCGGAGACAAACCTCTATGGCTACACCTTC. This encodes CASSHVAETNLYGYTF.

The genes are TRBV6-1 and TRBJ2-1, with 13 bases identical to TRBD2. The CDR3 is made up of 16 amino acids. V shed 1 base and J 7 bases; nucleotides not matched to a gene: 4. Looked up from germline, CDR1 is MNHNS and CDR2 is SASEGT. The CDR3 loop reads CASSEGRGLAGNEQFF. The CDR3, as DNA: TGTGCCAGCAGTGAAGGGAGGGGACTAGCGGGAAATGAGCAGTTCTTC.

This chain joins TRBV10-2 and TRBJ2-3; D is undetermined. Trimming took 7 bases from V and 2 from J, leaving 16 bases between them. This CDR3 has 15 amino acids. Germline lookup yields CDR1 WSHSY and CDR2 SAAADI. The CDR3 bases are TGCGCCAGCAAAGCTCGTTCGGGTTTCACAGATACGCAGTATTTT. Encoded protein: CASKARSGFTDTQYF.

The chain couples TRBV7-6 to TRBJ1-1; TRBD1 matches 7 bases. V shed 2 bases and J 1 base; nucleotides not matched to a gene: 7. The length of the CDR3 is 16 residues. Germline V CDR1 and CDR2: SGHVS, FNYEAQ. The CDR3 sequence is CASSLKYRGGNTEAFF. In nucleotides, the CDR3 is TGTGCCAGCAGCTTAAAATACAGGGGAGGGAACACTGAAGCTTTCTTT.

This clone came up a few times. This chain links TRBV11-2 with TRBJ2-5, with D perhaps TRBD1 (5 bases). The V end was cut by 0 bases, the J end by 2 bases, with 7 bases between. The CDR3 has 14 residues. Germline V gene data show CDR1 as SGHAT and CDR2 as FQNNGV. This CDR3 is CASSLEAGQETQYF. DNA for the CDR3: TGTGCCAGCAGCTTAGAGGCAGGGCAAGAGACCCAGTACTTC.

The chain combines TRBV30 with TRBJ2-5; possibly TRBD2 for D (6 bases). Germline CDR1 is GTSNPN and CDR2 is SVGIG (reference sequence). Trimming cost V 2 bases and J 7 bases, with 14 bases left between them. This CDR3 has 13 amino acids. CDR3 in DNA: TGTGCCTGGAGTTCCGTAGCGGTGGGGACCCAGTACTTC. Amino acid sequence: CAWSSVAVGTQYF.

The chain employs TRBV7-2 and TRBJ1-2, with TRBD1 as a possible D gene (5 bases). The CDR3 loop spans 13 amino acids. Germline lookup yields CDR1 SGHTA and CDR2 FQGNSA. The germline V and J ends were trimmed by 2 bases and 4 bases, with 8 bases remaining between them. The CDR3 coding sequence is TGTGCCAGCAGCTTACTAGGGGCCTATGGCTACACCTTC. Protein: CASSLLGAYGYTF.

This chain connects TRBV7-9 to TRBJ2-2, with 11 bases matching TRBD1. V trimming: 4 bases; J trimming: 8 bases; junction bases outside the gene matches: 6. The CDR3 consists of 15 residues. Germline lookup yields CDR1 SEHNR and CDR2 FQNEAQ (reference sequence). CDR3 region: CASSSGQGVPGELFF. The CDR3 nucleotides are TGTGCCAGCAGCTCGGGACAGGGGGTACCAGGGGAGCTGTTTTTT.

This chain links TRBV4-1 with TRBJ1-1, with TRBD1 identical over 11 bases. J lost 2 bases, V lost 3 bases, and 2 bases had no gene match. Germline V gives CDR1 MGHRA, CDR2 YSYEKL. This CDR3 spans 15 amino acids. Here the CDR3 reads CASSQGQGGNTEAFF. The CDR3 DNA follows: TGCGCCAGCAGCCAGGGACAGGGGGGCAACACTGAAGCTTTCTTT.

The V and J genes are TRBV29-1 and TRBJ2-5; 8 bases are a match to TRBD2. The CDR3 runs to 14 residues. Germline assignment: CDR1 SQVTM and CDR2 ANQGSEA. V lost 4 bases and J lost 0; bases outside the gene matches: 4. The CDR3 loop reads CSVGSGSYQETQYF. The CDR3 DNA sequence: TGCAGCGTTGGGAGCGGGAGTTACCAAGAGACCCAGTACTTC.

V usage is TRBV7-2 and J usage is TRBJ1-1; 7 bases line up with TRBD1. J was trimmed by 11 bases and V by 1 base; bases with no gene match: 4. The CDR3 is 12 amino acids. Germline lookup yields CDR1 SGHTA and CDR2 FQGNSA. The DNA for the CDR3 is TGTGCCAGCAGCTTAGAGACAGGGAGGGCTTTCTTT. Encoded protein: CASSLETGRAFF. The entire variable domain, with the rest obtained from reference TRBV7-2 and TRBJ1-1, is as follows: GAGVSQSPSNKVTEKGKDVELRCDPISGHTALYWYRQSLGQGLEFLIYFQGNSAPDKSGLPSDRFSAERTGGSVSTLTIQRTQQEDSAVYLCASSLETGRAFFGQGTRLTVV.

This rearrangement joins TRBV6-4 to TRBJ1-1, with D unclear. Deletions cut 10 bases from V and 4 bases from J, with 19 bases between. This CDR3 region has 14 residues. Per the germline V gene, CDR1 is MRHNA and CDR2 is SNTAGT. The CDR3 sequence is CATRREAGVTEAFF. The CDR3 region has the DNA TGTGCCACCCGACGGGAGGCGGGAGTCACTGAAGCTTTCTTT.

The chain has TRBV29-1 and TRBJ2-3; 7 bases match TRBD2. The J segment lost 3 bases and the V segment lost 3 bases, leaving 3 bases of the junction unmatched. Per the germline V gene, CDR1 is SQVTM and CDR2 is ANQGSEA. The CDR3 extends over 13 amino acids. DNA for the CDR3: TGCAGCGTTGAGGTGGGGGGGACAGATACGCAGTATTTT. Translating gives CSVEVGGTDTQYF.

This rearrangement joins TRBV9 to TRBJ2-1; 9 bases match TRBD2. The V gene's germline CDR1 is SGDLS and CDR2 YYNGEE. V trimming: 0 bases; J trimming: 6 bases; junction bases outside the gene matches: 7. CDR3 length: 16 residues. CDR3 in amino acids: CASSVGISGRTNEQFF. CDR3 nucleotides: TGTGCCAGCAGCGTAGGGATAAGCGGGAGGACCAATGAGCAGTTCTTC.